The 8 T cell receptor beta chains reported below all come from one sample, sequenced in a study of beta chain features in type 1 diabetes. Expressed TCRB transcripts were sequenced after all isolated RNA was converted to cDNA. The repertoire was sequenced with immunoSEQ multiplex PCR; TCRdb's copy has only in-frame clones and lacks some. The data show 250,000 to 300,000 clones, roughly 8% seen once. Sequencing input: central memory CD4+ T cells from blood. Receptors were obtained from a young woman in good health.

The V and J genes are TRBV5-4 and TRBJ2-1; maybe TRBD2 (6 bases). The CDR3 consists of 14 residues. From germline, CDR1 is SGHNT and CDR2 YYREEE (reference sequence). With 4 bases removed from V and 7 bases from J, the gap between germline ends came to 15 bases. This CDR3 is CASSRLGAGNEQFF. DNA for the CDR3: TGTGCCAGCAGCCGCCTCGGGGCGGGGAATGAGCAGTTCTTC.

V and J are TRBV5-4 and TRBJ2-7, with unresolved D. The germline V and J ends were trimmed by 5 bases and 1 base, with 4 bases remaining between them. Germline V lookup: CDR1 SGHNT, CDR2 YYREEE (reference sequence). CDR3 length: 11 amino acids. The CDR3 spells CASSSSYEQYF. The DNA for the CDR3 is TGTGCCAGCAGTTCATCCTACGAGCAGTACTTC. Variable domain in full (rest from reference TRBV5-4 and TRBJ2-7): ETGVTQSPTHLIKTRGQQVTLRCSSQSGHNTVSWYQQALGQGPQFIFQYYREEENGRGNFPPRFSGLQFPNYSSELNVNALELDDSALYLCASSSSYEQYFGPGTRLTVT.

The genes are TRBV7-9 and TRBJ2-7, with TRBD1 as a possible D gene (5 bases). The CDR3 covers 12 residues. CDR1 and CDR2 (germline): SEHNR, FQNEAQ (reference sequence). Trimming took 1 base from V and 7 from J, leaving 8 bases between them. CDR3 DNA: TGTGCCAGCAGCTTAGACCAGGGAGAGCAGTACTTC. It encodes CASSLDQGEQYF.

This clone was detected ten times or more. The chain combines TRBV28 with TRBJ1-2; the match to TRBD1 covers 7 bases. Germline V lookup: CDR1 MDHEN, CDR2 SYDVKM. The CDR3 is 16 amino acids. The J segment lost 4 bases and the V segment lost 3 bases, leaving 11 bases of the junction unmatched. In DNA, the CDR3 is TGTGCCAGCAGTTTTAAAGACTGGGGACAGCCCTATGGCTACACCTTC. It codes for CASSFKDWGQPYGYTF.

This clone was detected ten times or more. The CDR3, as DNA: TGTGCCAGCTCACCAACGGACGGAGGGAACTATGGCTACACCTTC. Residues: CASSPTDGGNYGYTF. The chain combines TRBV18 with TRBJ1-2; no clear D gene. The germline V gene has CDR1 KGHSH and CDR2 LQKENI. The CDR3 contains 15 residues. The V end lost 2 bases, the J end lost 2 bases, and 12 bases lay between the germline ends. The variable domain in full, completed from reference TRBV18 and TRBJ1-2, reads NAGVMQNPRHLVRRRGQEARLRCSPMKGHSHVYWYRQLPEEGLKFMVYLQKENIIDESGMPKERFSAEFPKEGPSILRIQQVVRGDSAAYFCASSPTDGGNYGYTFGSGTRLTVV.

The chain carries TRBV4-3 and TRBJ1-4, with D unresolved. CDR3 length: 16 residues. The V end lost 2 bases, the J end lost 7 bases, and 17 bases lay between the germline ends. CDR1 is LGHNA, CDR2 YSLEER, per germline. CDR3 coding DNA: TGCGCCAGCAGCCAAAGGTGGACCGAGGAGGGTGAAAAACTGTTTTTT. Residues: CASSQRWTEEGEKLFF.

This clone was seen at least ten times. This chain uses TRBV7-6 with TRBJ2-3; 7 bases are a match to TRBD2. Germline CDR1 reads SGHVS; CDR2 reads FNYEAQ. Trimming took 6 bases from V and 2 from J; bases not matched to a gene: 5. This CDR3 spans 14 amino acids. This CDR3 reads CASRAGPSTDTQYF. The CDR3 region has the DNA TGTGCCAGCAGAGCGGGGCCTTCCACAGATACGCAGTATTTT.

This clone was detected many times. The chain recombines TRBV7-9 with TRBJ2-7, with D perhaps matching TRBD2 (5 bases). This CDR3 comprises 13 residues. Germline CDR1 and CDR2: SEHNR and FQNEAQ (reference sequence). With 5 bases removed from V and 3 bases from J, the gap between germline ends came to 11 bases. The DNA of the CDR3 is TGTGCCAGCAGCCTCGGGATCCTCTACGAGCAGTACTTC. It is translated as CASSLGILYEQYF.